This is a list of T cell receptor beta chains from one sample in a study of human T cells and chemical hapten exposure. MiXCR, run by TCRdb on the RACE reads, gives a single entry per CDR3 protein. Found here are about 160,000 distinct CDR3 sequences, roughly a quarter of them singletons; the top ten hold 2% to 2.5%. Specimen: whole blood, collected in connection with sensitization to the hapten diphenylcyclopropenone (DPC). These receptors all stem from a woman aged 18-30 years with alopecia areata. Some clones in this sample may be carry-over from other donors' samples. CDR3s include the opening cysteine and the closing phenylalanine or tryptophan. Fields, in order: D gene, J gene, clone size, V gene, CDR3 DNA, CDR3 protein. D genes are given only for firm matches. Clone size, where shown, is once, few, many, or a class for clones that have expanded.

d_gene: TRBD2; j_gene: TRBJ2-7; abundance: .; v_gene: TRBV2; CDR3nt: TGTGCCAGCAGTGAAGGGAGCGGGAGCCCCTCCTACGAGCAGTACTTC; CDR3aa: CASSEGSGSPSYEQYF
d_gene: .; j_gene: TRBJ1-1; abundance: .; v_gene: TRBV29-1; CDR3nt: TGCAGCGCTTGGGGACAAAACACTGAAGCTTTCTTT; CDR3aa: CSAWGQNTEAFF
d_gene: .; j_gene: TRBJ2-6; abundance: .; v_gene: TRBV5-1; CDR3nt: TGCGCCAGCAGCTTGGAGCAGGGAACTGGGGCCAACGTCCTGACTTTC; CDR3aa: CASSLEQGTGANVLTF
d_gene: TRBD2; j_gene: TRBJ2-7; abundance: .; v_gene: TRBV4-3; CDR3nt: TGCGCCAGCAGCCAAGAGTGGCTAGCGGGAGCGGAAAGCTCCTACGAGCAGTACTTC; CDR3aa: CASSQEWLAGAESSYEQYF
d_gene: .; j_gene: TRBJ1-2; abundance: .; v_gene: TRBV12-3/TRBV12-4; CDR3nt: TGTGCCAGCAGTTTAGTCAGACAAGTAAAATATGGCTACACCTTC; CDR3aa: CASSLVRQVKYGYTF
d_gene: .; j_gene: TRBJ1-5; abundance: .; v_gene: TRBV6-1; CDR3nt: TGTGCCAGCAGTCTGACAGATAGCAATCAGCCCCAGCATTTT; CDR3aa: CASSLTDSNQPQHF
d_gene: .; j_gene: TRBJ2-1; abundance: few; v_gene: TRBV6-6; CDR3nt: TGTGCCAGCAAGGCGGCAGACTACAATGAGCAGTTCTTC; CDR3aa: CASKAADYNEQFF
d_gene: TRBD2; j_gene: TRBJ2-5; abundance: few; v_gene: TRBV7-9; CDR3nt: TGTGCCAGCAGCGTTTCCCCGGGACTAGACAGAGAGACCCAGTACTTC; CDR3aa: CASSVSPGLDRETQYF
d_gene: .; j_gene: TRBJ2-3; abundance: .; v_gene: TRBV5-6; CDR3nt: TGTGCCAGCAGCTTGGTCAGAAGCACAGATACGCAGTATTTT; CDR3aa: CASSLVRSTDTQYF
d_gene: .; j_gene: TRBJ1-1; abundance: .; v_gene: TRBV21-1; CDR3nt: TGTGCCAGCAGCAAAGCGAGGCCCCGGGACAGTGAACTTACTGAAGCTTTCTTT; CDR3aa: CASSKARPRDSELTEAFF